This T cell receptor (beta chain) was captured in a study of T cell clonality in common variable immunodeficiency. Findings and limits, study-wide: In common variable immunodeficiency, TCR beta chains reportedly carried fewer deletions and N-nucleotide insertions. CVID subjects had higher TCRbeta clonality than healthy controls, most marked in about a third. Compared with controls, CVID subjects had fewer shared TCRbeta clones.

This clone was observed a few times. The antigen is undetermined. The read halts 3 residues ahead of the CDR3 end, with the missing end drawn from the germline J gene. The data were produced by immunoSEQ multiplex PCR, yet TCRdb's version contains in-frame clones alone and is incomplete. Listed for the sample are around 33,000 clones, none seen a single time. V was pared by 5 bases and J by 2 bases, with 13 bases between. Germline V lookup: CDR1 LNHDA, CDR2 SQIVND (reference sequence). There are 14 residues in the CDR3. The V call is TRBV19, the J call TRBJ2-7; D possibly corresponds to TRBD2 (6 bases). The receptor comes from a human donor with common variable immunodeficiency. Sequences were obtained from peripheral blood mononuclear cells. CDR3 loop: CASSPWTGAYEQYF. CDR3 DNA, as far as it was read: TGTGCCAGTAGTCCGTGGACGGGGGCCTACGAG.